These T cell receptor beta chains were read from a single sample in a study of T cells after yellow fever vaccination. Using its own MiXCR run on the 5' RACE reads, TCRdb lists one record per CDR3 protein. This table holds approximately 550,000 distinct CDR3 sequences, over 15% found once. Specimen: PBMCs, collected 15 days after the yellow fever booster vaccination. The origin of the receptors is a young man who received the YFV17D yellow fever vaccine. CDR3s include the opening cysteine and the closing phenylalanine or tryptophan. Fields, in order: V gene, J gene, clone size, D gene, CDR3 protein, CDR3 DNA. The D gene is left open where the match is weak. Some rows mark clone size as missing; the rest say once, few, many or name a class of expanded clone.

V gene: TRBV20-1
J gene: TRBJ2-2
clone size: NA
D gene: NA
CDR3 protein: CSATETGELFF
CDR3 DNA: TGCAGTGCTACTGAGACCGGGGAGCTGTTTTTT

V gene: TRBV21-1
J gene: TRBJ2-2
clone size: few
D gene: NA
CDR3 protein: CASSNVVARDPPLAGELFF
CDR3 DNA: TGTGCCAGCAGCAACGTGGTAGCGAGAGACCCCCCCTTAGCCGGGGAGCTGTTTTTT

V gene: TRBV28
J gene: TRBJ2-7
clone size: NA
D gene: TRBD1
CDR3 protein: CASSQTQGVTYEQYF
CDR3 DNA: TGTGCCAGCAGTCAGACACAGGGGGTGACCTACGAGCAGTACTTC

V gene: TRBV3-1
J gene: TRBJ2-2
clone size: NA
D gene: TRBD1
CDR3 protein: CACSQESDRVNTGELFF
CDR3 DNA: TGTGCCTGCTCCCAAGAGTCGGACAGGGTGAACACCGGGGAGCTGTTTTTT

V gene: TRBV12-3/TRBV12-4
J gene: TRBJ1-5
clone size: few
D gene: NA
CDR3 protein: CASSLQGSNQPQHF
CDR3 DNA: TGTGCCAGCAGTTTACAGGGAAGCAATCAGCCCCAGCATTTT

V gene: TRBV2
J gene: TRBJ2-5
clone size: once
D gene: NA
CDR3 protein: CASRGGDQETQYF
CDR3 DNA: TGTGCCAGCAGAGGGGGAGACCAAGAGACCCAGTACTTC

V gene: TRBV7-9
J gene: TRBJ2-1
clone size: few
D gene: NA
CDR3 protein: CASSTPRAEAYNEQFF
CDR3 DNA: TGTGCCAGCAGCACCCCGAGAGCGGAAGCCTACAATGAGCAGTTCTTC

V gene: TRBV20-1
J gene: TRBJ2-1
clone size: NA
D gene: TRBD2
CDR3 protein: CSATGTSGQVDEQFF
CDR3 DNA: TGCAGTGCTACTGGGACTAGCGGACAAGTGGATGAGCAGTTCTTC

V gene: TRBV29-1
J gene: TRBJ2-7
clone size: few
D gene: NA
CDR3 protein: CSAIGGSSYEQYF
CDR3 DNA: TGCAGCGCGATCGGGGGCAGCTCCTACGAGCAGTACTTC

V gene: TRBV10-3
J gene: TRBJ1-1
clone size: few
D gene: NA
CDR3 protein: CAISESVYKNTEAFF
CDR3 DNA: TGTGCCATCAGTGAGTCGGTATATAAGAACACTGAAGCTTTCTTT

V gene: TRBV14
J gene: TRBJ2-1
clone size: NA
D gene: TRBD2
CDR3 protein: CASSQILAGGMFF
CDR3 DNA: TGTGCCAGCAGCCAAATACTAGCGGGAGGTATGTTCTTC

V gene: TRBV3-1
J gene: TRBJ2-7
clone size: NA
D gene: TRBD2
CDR3 protein: CASSPHGGRAQEQYF
CDR3 DNA: TGTGCCAGCAGCCCACATGGCGGGAGGGCCCAGGAGCAGTACTTC

V gene: TRBV7-2
J gene: TRBJ2-1
clone size: NA
D gene: TRBD2
CDR3 protein: CASSSDPGLANEQFF
CDR3 DNA: TGTGCCAGCAGCTCCGATCCGGGACTAGCGAATGAGCAGTTCTTC

V gene: TRBV18
J gene: TRBJ2-6
clone size: NA
D gene: TRBD2
CDR3 protein: CASSRTGTSNSGANVLTF
CDR3 DNA: TGTGCCAGCTCACGAACCGGGACTAGCAACTCTGGGGCCAACGTCCTGACTTTC

V gene: TRBV4-3
J gene: TRBJ2-3
clone size: NA
D gene: TRBD2
CDR3 protein: CASSQDLAGSTDTQYF
CDR3 DNA: TGCGCCAGCAGCCAAGATCTAGCGGGAAGCACAGATACGCAGTATTTT

V gene: TRBV11-2
J gene: TRBJ2-5
clone size: NA
D gene: NA
CDR3 protein: CASRSLGSQETQYF
CDR3 DNA: TGTGCCAGCAGGTCCCTCGGGTCACAAGAGACCCAGTACTTC

V gene: TRBV29-1
J gene: TRBJ2-1
clone size: few
D gene: TRBD1
CDR3 protein: CSVESGGEFF
CDR3 DNA: TGCAGCGTTGAATCAGGGGGCGAGTTCTTC

V gene: TRBV3-1
J gene: TRBJ2-7
clone size: few
D gene: NA
CDR3 protein: CASSQEFEQYF
CDR3 DNA: TGTGCCAGCAGCCAAGAGTTCGAGCAGTACTTC

V gene: TRBV9
J gene: TRBJ1-2
clone size: NA
D gene: NA
CDR3 protein: CASSRSTGASGYTF
CDR3 DNA: TGTGCCAGCAGTCGTAGCACCGGGGCAAGTGGCTACACCTTC

V gene: TRBV5-5
J gene: TRBJ2-2
clone size: few
D gene: TRBD2
CDR3 protein: CASSYPGGTGELFF
CDR3 DNA: TGTGCCAGCAGCTACCCGGGGGGCACCGGGGAGCTGTTTTTT

V gene: TRBV5-1
J gene: TRBJ2-7
clone size: NA
D gene: NA
CDR3 protein: CASSLSTFQVHEQYF
CDR3 DNA: TGCGCCAGCAGCTTGTCAACTTTTCAGGTCCACGAGCAGTACTTC

V gene: TRBV6-2/TRBV6-3
J gene: TRBJ2-1
clone size: NA
D gene: NA
CDR3 protein: CASRKGGDNEQFF
CDR3 DNA: TGTGCCAGCCGAAAAGGGGGGGACAATGAGCAGTTCTTC

V gene: TRBV5-6
J gene: TRBJ2-5
clone size: few
D gene: NA
CDR3 protein: CASSPGLNAETQYF
CDR3 DNA: TGTGCCAGCAGCCCCGGGTTGAATGCGGAGACCCAGTACTTC

V gene: TRBV4-2
J gene: TRBJ2-7
clone size: few
D gene: NA
CDR3 protein: CASSSEGAGSSYEQYF
CDR3 DNA: TGTGCCAGCAGCTCCGAAGGGGCAGGGAGCTCCTACGAGCAGTACTTC

V gene: TRBV29-1
J gene: TRBJ2-7
clone size: NA
D gene: NA
CDR3 protein: CSAGDLAEQYF
CDR3 DNA: TGCAGCGCCGGGGACCTTGCCGAGCAGTACTTC

V gene: TRBV7-9
J gene: TRBJ1-4
clone size: NA
D gene: NA
CDR3 protein: CASSLEAGRGKLFF
CDR3 DNA: TGTGCCAGCAGCTTAGAGGCCGGTCGGGGAAAACTGTTTTTT

V gene: TRBV11-3
J gene: TRBJ2-3
clone size: NA
D gene: TRBD2
CDR3 protein: CASSRLAGEDTQYF
CDR3 DNA: TGTGCCAGCAGCCGACTAGCGGGAGAAGATACGCAGTATTTT

V gene: TRBV5-5
J gene: TRBJ2-7
clone size: few
D gene: NA
CDR3 protein: CASSLESQDFTYEQYF
CDR3 DNA: TGTGCCAGCAGCTTGGAGAGCCAGGACTTTACCTACGAGCAGTACTTC

V gene: TRBV5-1
J gene: TRBJ2-6
clone size: few
D gene: NA
CDR3 protein: CASSLVGNSGANVLTF
CDR3 DNA: TGCGCCAGCAGCTTGGTTGGGAACTCTGGGGCCAACGTCCTGACTTTC

V gene: TRBV4-3
J gene: TRBJ2-1
clone size: NA
D gene: TRBD2
CDR3 protein: CASSKEGGSEQFF
CDR3 DNA: TGCGCCAGCAGCAAAGAGGGCGGGAGTGAGCAGTTCTTC

V gene: TRBV20-1
J gene: TRBJ1-1
clone size: NA
D gene: NA
CDR3 protein: CSLVTMNTEAFF
CDR3 DNA: TGCAGTTTAGTTACTATGAACACTGAAGCTTTCTTT

V gene: TRBV30
J gene: TRBJ2-1
clone size: NA
D gene: NA
CDR3 protein: CAWSWEGEQFF
CDR3 DNA: TGTGCCTGGAGTTGGGAAGGGGAGCAGTTCTTC

V gene: TRBV20-1
J gene: TRBJ1-5
clone size: NA
D gene: NA
CDR3 protein: CSASYIQGLGQPQHF
CDR3 DNA: TGCAGTGCTAGTTACATCCAGGGACTTGGGCAGCCCCAGCATTTT